A selection of T cell receptor beta chains follows, all from one sample in a study of Ad26.COV2.S vaccination and SARS-CoV-2 variants. Libraries were prepared by immunoSEQ multiplex PCR; TCRdb keeps only in-frame clonotypes and omits some of them. In the table there are around 450,000 clones, nearly 90% of which are singletons. Sequencing used peripheral blood, obtained in a trial of Ad26.COV2.S vaccine versus placebo. The source is a person aged 18-60 years who received the Ad26.COV2.S COVID-19 vaccine or a placebo. Both conserved end residues are part of each CDR3. Size is omitted from some rows. Given values are once, few, many or a class for expanded clones.

clone_size: .; v_call: TRBV5-1; j_call: TRBJ1-5; cdr3_aa: CASSRTGLDDQPQHF
clone_size: .; v_call: TRBV7-8; j_call: TRBJ2-7; cdr3_aa: CASSPDRALTYEQYF
clone_size: .; v_call: TRBV20-1; j_call: TRBJ1-2; cdr3_aa: CSASPTGYGYTF
clone_size: .; v_call: TRBV6-5; j_call: TRBJ2-3; cdr3_aa: CASSYSGLADQYF
clone_size: .; v_call: TRBV5-6; j_call: TRBJ2-7; cdr3_aa: CASSLDSGYEQYF
clone_size: .; v_call: TRBV6-5; j_call: TRBJ2-1; cdr3_aa: CASGGRDEQFF
clone_size: .; v_call: TRBV27; j_call: TRBJ1-5; cdr3_aa: CASSSGNQPQHF
clone_size: .; v_call: TRBV24-1; j_call: TRBJ1-5; cdr3_aa: CATIGGPLGHSNQPQHF
clone_size: .; v_call: TRBV7-6; j_call: TRBJ2-7; cdr3_aa: CASSLEAGTSGTYEQYF
clone_size: .; v_call: TRBV27; j_call: TRBJ2-7; cdr3_aa: CASSLQGSHEQYF
clone_size: .; v_call: TRBV18; j_call: TRBJ1-1; cdr3_aa: CASSPFEQGGDEAFF
clone_size: .; v_call: TRBV28; j_call: TRBJ2-7; cdr3_aa: CASSFGGTGSYEQYF
clone_size: .; v_call: TRBV28; j_call: TRBJ2-7; cdr3_aa: CASSSPPRQGTYEQYF
clone_size: .; v_call: TRBV11-2; j_call: TRBJ1-6; cdr3_aa: CASSLVLLGEIDSPLHF
clone_size: .; v_call: TRBV30; j_call: TRBJ1-2; cdr3_aa: CAWSVGGYTF
clone_size: .; v_call: TRBV28; j_call: TRBJ1-5; cdr3_aa: CASSFRGAPNQPQHF
clone_size: once; v_call: TRBV3-1/TRBV3-2; j_call: TRBJ2-7; cdr3_aa: CASSYRVYQPYEQYF
clone_size: .; v_call: TRBV10-3; j_call: TRBJ1-2; cdr3_aa: CAISESTGSYGYTF
clone_size: .; v_call: TRBV28; j_call: TRBJ1-5; cdr3_aa: CASSSGQGDQPQHF
clone_size: once; v_call: TRBV18; j_call: TRBJ1-3; cdr3_aa: CASLSGNTIYF
clone_size: .; v_call: TRBV5-1; j_call: TRBJ2-1; cdr3_aa: CASSLALAGGREQFF
clone_size: few; v_call: TRBV28; j_call: TRBJ1-2; cdr3_aa: CASSQMDRAAYGYTF
clone_size: .; v_call: TRBV19; j_call: TRBJ2-7; cdr3_aa: CASSIVGGPSYEQYF
clone_size: .; v_call: TRBV6-5; j_call: TRBJ1-2; cdr3_aa: CASSRSGGHDGYTF
clone_size: .; v_call: TRBV6-2/TRBV6-3; j_call: TRBJ2-5; cdr3_aa: CASSYSGTREETQYF
clone_size: .; v_call: TRBV30; j_call: TRBJ1-5; cdr3_aa: CAWSREISNQPQHF
clone_size: .; v_call: TRBV7-9; j_call: TRBJ1-5; cdr3_aa: CASGTQGDQPQHF
clone_size: .; v_call: TRBV7-3; j_call: TRBJ1-1; cdr3_aa: CASSLRAHTEAFF
clone_size: once; v_call: TRBV7-2; j_call: TRBJ1-6; cdr3_aa: CASSLAGGGSSYNSPLHF
clone_size: .; v_call: TRBV2; j_call: TRBJ2-5; cdr3_aa: CASSEGSHWEYF